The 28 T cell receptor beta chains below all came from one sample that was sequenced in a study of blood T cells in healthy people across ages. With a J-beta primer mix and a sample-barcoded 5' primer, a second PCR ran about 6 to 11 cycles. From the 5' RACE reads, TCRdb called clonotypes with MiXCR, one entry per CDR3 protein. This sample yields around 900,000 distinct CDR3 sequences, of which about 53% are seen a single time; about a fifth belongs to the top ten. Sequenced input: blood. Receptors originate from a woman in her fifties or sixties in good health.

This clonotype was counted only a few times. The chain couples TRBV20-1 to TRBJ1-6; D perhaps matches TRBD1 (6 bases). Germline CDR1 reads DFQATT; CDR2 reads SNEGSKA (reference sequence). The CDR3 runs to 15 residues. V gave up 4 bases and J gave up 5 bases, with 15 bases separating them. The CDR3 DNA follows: TGCAGTGCTATATACAGGGCTAACGATAATTCACCCCTCCACTTT. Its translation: CSAIYRANDNSPLHF.

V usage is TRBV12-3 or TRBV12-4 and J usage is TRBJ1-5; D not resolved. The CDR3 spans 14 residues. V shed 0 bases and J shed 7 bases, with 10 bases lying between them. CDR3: CASSLARIRQPQHF. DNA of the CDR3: TGTGCCAGCAGTTTAGCCCGGATTCGACAGCCCCAGCATTTT.

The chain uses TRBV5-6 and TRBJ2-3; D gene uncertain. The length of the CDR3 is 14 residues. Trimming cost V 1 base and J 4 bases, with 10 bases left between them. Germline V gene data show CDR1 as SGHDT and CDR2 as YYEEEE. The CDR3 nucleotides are TGTGCCAGCAGCTTGTATGCAGATCCAGATACGCAGTATTTT. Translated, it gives CASSLYADPDTQYF. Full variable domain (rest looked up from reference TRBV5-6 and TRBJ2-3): DAGVTQSPTHLIKTRGQQVTLRCSPKSGHDTVSWYQQALGQGPQFIFQYYEEEERQRGNFPDRFSGHQFPNYSSELNVNALLLGDSALYLCASSLYADPDTQYFGPGTRLTVL.

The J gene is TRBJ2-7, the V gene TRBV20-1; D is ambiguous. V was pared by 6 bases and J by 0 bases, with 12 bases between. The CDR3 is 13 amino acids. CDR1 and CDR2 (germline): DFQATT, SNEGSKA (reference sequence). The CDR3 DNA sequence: TGCAGTGCAGGGCGACTGAGCTCCTACGAGCAGTACTTC. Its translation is CSAGRLSSYEQYF.

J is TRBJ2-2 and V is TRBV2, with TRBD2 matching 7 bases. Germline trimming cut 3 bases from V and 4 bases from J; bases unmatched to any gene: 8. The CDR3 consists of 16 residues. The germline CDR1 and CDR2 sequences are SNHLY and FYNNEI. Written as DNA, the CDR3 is TGTGCCAGCAGTGAGGCTAGCGGACAATTCACCGGGGAGCTGTTTTTT. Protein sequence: CASSEASGQFTGELFF.

The DNA for the CDR3 is TGCGCCAGCAGCCAAGAGCTAGTCCACACAGATACGCAGTATTTT. It is translated as CASSQELVHTDTQYF. V gene TRBV4-1 combines with J gene TRBJ2-3; D is undetermined. This CDR3 has 15 amino acids. V lost 0 bases to trimming and J lost 2 bases, with 9 bases between them. Looked up from germline, CDR1 is MGHRA and CDR2 is YSYEKL.

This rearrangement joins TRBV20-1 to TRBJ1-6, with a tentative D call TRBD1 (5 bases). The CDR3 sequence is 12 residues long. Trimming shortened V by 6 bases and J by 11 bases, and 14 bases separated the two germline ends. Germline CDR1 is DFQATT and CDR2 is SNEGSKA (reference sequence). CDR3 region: CSAQGGRAPLHF. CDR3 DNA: TGCAGTGCCCAGGGAGGGCGGGCACCCCTCCACTTT.

The CDR3 protein is CASSEYGLETQFF. The DNA of the CDR3 is TGTGCCAGCAGTGAATATGGACTGGAGACCCAGTTCTTC. This sequence joins TRBV25-1 and TRBJ2-1, with TRBD2 as a possible D gene (5 bases). V gave up 0 bases and J gave up 13 bases, with 13 bases separating them. Germline CDR1 reads MGHDK; CDR2 reads SYGVNS. CDR3 length equals 13 residues.

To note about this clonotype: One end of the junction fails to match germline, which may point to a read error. CDR3 sequence: CASSFGPASNYEQYF. DNA of the CDR3: TGTGCTAGCAGCTTCGGGCCAGCAAGTAACTACGAGCAGTACTTC. The chain couples TRBV7-7 to TRBJ2-7; D is unclear. Germline loops: CDR1 SSHAT, CDR2 FNYEAQ (reference sequence). The CDR3 contains 15 residues.

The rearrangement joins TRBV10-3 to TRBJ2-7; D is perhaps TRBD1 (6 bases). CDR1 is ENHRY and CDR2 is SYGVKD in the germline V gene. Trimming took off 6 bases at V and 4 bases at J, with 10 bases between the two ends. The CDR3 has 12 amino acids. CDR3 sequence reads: CAIRGQGYEQYF. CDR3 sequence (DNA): TGTGCCATCAGGGGCCAGGGGTACGAGCAGTACTTC.

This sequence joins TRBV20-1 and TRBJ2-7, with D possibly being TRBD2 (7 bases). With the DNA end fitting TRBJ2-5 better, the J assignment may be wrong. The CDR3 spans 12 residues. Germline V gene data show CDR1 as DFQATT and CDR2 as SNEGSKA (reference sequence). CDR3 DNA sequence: TGCAGTGCTGGGGGGGCATTGGAGACCCAGTACTTC. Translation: CSAGGALETQYF.

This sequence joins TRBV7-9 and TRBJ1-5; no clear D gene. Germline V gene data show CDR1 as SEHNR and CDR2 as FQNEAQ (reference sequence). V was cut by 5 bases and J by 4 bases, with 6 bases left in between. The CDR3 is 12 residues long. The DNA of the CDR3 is TGTGCCAGCAGCAAAACTAATCAGCCCCAGCATTTT. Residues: CASSKTNQPQHF.

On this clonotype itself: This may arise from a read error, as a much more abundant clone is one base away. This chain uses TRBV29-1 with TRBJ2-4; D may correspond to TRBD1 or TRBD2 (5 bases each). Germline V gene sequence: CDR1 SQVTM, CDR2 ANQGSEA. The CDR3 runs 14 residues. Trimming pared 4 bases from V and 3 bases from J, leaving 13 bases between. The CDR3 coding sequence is TGCAGCGTTGTAATGAGGGGAGTCAAAAACATTCAGTACTTC. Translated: CSVVMRGVKNIQYF.

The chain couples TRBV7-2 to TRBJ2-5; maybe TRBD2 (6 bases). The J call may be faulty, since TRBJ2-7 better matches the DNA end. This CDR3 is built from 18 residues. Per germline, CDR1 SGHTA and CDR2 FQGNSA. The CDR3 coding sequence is TGTGCCAGCAGCTTAGCTGGGGGGACGGGCGGCAGAACCTACGAGCAGTACTTC. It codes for CASSLAGGTGGRTYEQYF.

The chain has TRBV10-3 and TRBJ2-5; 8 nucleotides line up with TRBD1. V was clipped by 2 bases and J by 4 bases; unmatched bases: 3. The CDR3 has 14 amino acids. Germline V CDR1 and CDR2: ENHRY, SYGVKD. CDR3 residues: CAISEPDRGETQYF. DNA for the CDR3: TGTGCCATCAGTGAGCCTGACAGGGGAGAGACCCAGTACTTC.

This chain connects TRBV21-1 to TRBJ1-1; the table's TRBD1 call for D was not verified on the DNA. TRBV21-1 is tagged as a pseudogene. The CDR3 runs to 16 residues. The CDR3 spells CASSKSGQVDVTEAFF. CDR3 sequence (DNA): TGTGCCAGCAGCAAATCCGGACAGGTGGATGTCACTGAAGCTTTCTTT.

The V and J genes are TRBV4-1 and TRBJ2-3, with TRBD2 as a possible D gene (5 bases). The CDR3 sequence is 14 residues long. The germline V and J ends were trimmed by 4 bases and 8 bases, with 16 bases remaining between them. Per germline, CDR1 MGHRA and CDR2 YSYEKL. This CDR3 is CASSPQTASSTQYF. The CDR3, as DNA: TGCGCCAGCAGCCCCCAAACGGCTAGCAGTACGCAGTATTTT.

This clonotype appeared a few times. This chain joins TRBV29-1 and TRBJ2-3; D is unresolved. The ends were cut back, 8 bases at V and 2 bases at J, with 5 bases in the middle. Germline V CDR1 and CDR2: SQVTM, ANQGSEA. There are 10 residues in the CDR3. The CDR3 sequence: CSMTTDTQYF. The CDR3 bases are TGCAGCATGACCACAGATACGCAGTATTTT.

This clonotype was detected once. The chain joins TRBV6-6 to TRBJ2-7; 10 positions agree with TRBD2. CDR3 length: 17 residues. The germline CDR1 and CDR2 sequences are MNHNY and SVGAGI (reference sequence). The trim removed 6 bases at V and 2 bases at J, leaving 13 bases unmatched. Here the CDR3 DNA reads TGTGCCAGCAGCTATGGGACTAGCGCTAGCCTCGCCTACGAGCAGTACTTC. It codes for CASSYGTSASLAYEQYF.

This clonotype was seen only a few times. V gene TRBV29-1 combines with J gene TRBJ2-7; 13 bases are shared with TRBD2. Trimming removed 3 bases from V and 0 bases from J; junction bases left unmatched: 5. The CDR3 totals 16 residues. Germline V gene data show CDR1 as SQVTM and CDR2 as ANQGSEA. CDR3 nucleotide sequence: TGCAGCGTTGAGGGGACTAGCGGGGAAAGCTCCTACGAGCAGTACTTC. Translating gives CSVEGTSGESSYEQYF.

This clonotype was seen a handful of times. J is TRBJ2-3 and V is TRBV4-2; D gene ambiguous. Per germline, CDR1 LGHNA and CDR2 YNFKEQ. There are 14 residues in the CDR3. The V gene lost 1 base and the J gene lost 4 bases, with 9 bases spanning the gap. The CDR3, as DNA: TGTGCCAGCAGCCAAGCAGGCATTGCAGATACGCAGTATTTT. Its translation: CASSQAGIADTQYF.

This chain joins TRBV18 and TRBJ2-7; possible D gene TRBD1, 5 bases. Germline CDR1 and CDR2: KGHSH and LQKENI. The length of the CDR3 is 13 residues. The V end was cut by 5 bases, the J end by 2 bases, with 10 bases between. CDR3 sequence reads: CASSRGWAYEQYF. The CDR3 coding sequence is TGTGCCAGCTCAAGGGGATGGGCCTACGAGCAGTACTTC.

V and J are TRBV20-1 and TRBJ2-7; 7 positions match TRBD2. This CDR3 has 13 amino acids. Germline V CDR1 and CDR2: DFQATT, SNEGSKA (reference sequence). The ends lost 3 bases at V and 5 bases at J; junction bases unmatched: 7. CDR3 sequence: CSASGRSFDEQYF. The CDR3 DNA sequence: TGCAGTGCTAGCGGGAGGTCATTCGACGAGCAGTACTTC.

The CDR3 sequence is CASSSDRDRGGYTF. CDR3 bases: TGTGCCAGCAGTTCTGATCGGGACAGAGGGGGCTACACCTTC. The V call is TRBV27, the J call TRBJ1-2, with 7 positions matching TRBD1. V lost 4 bases, J lost 8 bases, and 10 bases stayed unmatched. Germline loops: CDR1 MNHEY, CDR2 SMNVEV (reference sequence). This CDR3 region has 14 residues.

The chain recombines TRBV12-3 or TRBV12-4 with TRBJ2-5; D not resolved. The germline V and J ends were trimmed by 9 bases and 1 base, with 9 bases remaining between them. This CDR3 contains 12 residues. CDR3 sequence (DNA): TGTGCCAGTGGGTCAGCCCAAGAGACCCAGTACTTC. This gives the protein CASGSAQETQYF.

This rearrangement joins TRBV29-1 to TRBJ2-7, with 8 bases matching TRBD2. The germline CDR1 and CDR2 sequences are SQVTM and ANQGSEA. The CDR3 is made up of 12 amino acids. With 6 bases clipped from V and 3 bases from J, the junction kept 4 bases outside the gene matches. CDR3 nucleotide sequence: TGCAGCGTCCGGACTAGCAGCTACGAGCAGTACTTC. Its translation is CSVRTSSYEQYF.

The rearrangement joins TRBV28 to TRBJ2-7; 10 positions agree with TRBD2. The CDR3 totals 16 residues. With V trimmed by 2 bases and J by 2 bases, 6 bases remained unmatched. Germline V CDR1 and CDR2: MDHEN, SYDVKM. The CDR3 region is CASSLRSGGAPYEQYF. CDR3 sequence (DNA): TGTGCCAGCAGTTTAAGGAGCGGGGGGGCTCCCTACGAGCAGTACTTC.

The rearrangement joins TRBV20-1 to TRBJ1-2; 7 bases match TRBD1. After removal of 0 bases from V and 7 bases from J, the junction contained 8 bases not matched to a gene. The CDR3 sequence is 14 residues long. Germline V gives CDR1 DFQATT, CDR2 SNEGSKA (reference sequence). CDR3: CSARDGRTGAGYTF. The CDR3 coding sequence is TGCAGTGCTAGAGATGGGCGGACAGGTGCTGGCTACACCTTC.